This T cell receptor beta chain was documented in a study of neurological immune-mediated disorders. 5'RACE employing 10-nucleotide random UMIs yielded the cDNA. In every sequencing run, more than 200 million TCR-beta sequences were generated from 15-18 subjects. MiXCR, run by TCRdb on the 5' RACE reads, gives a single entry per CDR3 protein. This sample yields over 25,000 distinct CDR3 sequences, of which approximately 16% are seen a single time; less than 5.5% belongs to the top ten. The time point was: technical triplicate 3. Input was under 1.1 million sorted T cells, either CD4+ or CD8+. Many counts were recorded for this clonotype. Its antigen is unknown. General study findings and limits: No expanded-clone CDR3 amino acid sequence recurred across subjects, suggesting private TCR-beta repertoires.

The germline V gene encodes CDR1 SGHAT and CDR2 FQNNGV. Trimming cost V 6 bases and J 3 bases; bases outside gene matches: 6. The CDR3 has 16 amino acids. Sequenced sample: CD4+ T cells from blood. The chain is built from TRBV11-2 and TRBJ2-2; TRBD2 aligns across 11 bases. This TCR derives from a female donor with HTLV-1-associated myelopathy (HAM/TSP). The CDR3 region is CASRSISGGDTGELFF. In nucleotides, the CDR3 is TGTGCCAGCAGGAGCATTAGCGGGGGGGACACCGGGGAGCTGTTTTTT.